These T cell receptor beta chains were read from a single sample in a study of a mutant IDH1 vaccine in newly diagnosed glioma. Sequencing was performed with immunoSEQ multiplex PCR; in TCRdb, only in-frame clones are kept and a portion is missing. The repertoire consists of about 48,000 clones, with around 85% occurring once and the leading ten covering 6.5% to 7.5%. Their antigens are not known. The specimen was PBMCs, collected from a glioma patient whose treatment included an IDH1 peptide vaccine. The source is a man in his forties or fifties with glioma. The CDR3 runs from the conserved cysteine through the conserved F or W. A D gene is named only where the DNA matches it firmly. The size field is filled for only some rows; it gives once, few, many or a size class.

D gene	clone size	J gene	V gene	CDR3 protein	CDR3 DNA
.	.	TRBJ1-1	TRBV9	CASSPGLGEAFF	TGTGCCAGCAGCCCTGGGTTGGGGGAAGCTTTCTTT
.	.	TRBJ1-4	TRBV29-1	CSVMRQLNEKLFF	TGCAGCGTTATGAGACAGCTTAATGAAAAACTGTTTTTT
.	few	TRBJ2-7	TRBV18	CASSPTQEAYEQYF	TGTGCCAGCTCACCAACGCAGGAAGCCTACGAGCAGTACTTC
TRBD2	.	TRBJ2-1	TRBV6-1	CASRGKRGPYNEQFF	TGTGCCAGCAGGGGTAAGCGGGGGCCCTACAATGAGCAGTTCTTC
TRBD1	.	TRBJ2-7	TRBV6-5	CASSLSRGQDEQYF	TGTGCCAGCAGCCTTTCCAGGGGGCAGGACGAGCAGTACTTC
.	.	TRBJ1-5	TRBV2	CASSDDTYNQPQHF	TGTGCCAGCAGCGACGACACATACAATCAGCCCCAGCATTTT
.	.	TRBJ1-1	TRBV29-1	CSVADPWNTEAFF	TGCAGCGTTGCGGACCCCTGGAACACTGAAGCTTTCTTT
.	.	TRBJ1-2	TRBV10-3	CAISGGGAWLNYGYTF	TGTGCCATCAGTGGTGGGGGCGCCTGGCTAAACTATGGCTACACCTTC
TRBD1	.	TRBJ2-7	TRBV10-3	CAIKPAGTGFYEQYF	TGTGCCATCAAACCAGCGGGGACAGGGTTCTACGAGCAGTACTTC
TRBD1	.	TRBJ1-2	TRBV27	CASTDRGMRGYTF	TGTGCCAGCACGGACAGGGGAATGAGGGGCTACACCTTC
TRBD1	once	TRBJ2-2	TRBV7-2	CASSLDRVYTGELFF	TGTGCCAGCAGCTTGGACAGGGTATACACCGGGGAGCTGTTTTTT